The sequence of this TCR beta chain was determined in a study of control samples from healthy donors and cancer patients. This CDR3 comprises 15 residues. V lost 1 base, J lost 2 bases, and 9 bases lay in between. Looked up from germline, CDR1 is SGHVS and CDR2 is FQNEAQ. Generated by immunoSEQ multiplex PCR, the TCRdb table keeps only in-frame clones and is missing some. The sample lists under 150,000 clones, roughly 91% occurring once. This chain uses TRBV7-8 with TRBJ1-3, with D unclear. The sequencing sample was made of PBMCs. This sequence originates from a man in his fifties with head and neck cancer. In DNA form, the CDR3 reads TGTGCCAGCAGCTTAGGGGTTAGCCCTGGAAACACCATATATTTT. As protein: CASSLGVSPGNTIYF.